The clone carrying this T cell receptor (beta chain) was observed many times. Whole-blood samples were over 2 ml of peripheral blood from healthy adult volunteers. TCR cDNA received a 3' ligated oligonucleotide that carried a UMI. Blood and skin TCR RNA was reverse transcribed with alpha and beta constant primers. TCRdb re-analysed the 5' RACE reads in MiXCR, keeping a single row per CDR3 protein. Among approximately 22,000 distinct CDR3 sequences listed, roughly 4.1% were seen once. The data originate from a study of naive and memory T cell subsets. The CDR3 is 12 residues long. CDR1 is SGHDN and CDR2 is FVKESK in the germline V gene. V shed 7 bases and J shed 6 bases, with 10 bases lying between them.

The sequence derives from a male donor in good health. The gene calls are TRBV14 and TRBJ2-1, with D maybe TRBD2 (6 bases). The chain's CDR3 is CASKGLSNEQFF. The CDR3 bases are TGTGCCAGCAAGGGACTTTCCAATGAGCAGTTCTTC.